The 14 T cell receptor beta chains in this list originate from one sample, sequenced in a study of cytomegalovirus exposure and HLA in healthy donors. The PCR contained 60 Vbeta and 13 Jbeta primers. The data were produced by immunoSEQ multiplex PCR, yet TCRdb's version contains in-frame clones alone and is incomplete. Its table records over 45,000 clones. Material: PBMCs. Receptors were obtained from a woman between 40 and 55 years old in good health and CMV-seronegative.

The rearrangement links TRBV4-1 to TRBJ1-1; D is possibly TRBD1 (6 bases). The CDR3 is 14 amino acids. Germline lookup yields CDR1 MGHRA and CDR2 YSYEKL. The germline V and J ends were trimmed by 4 bases and 1 base, with 10 bases remaining between them. The CDR3 reads CASSLKTGNTEAFF. The CDR3 bases are TGCGCCAGCAGCCTAAAGACAGGGAACACTGAAGCTTTCTTT.

V usage is TRBV10-3 and J usage is TRBJ1-1; 7 bases fit TRBD1. V lost 11 bases to trimming and J lost 3 bases; unmatched junction nucleotides: 12. Germline CDR1 is ENHRY and CDR2 is SYGVKD. The CDR3 is 14 residues long. The CDR3 sequence: CASRQGGRDTEAFF. The CDR3 DNA sequence: TGTGCCTCACGACAGGGTGGTAGGGACACTGAAGCTTTCTTT.

The V call is TRBV19, the J call TRBJ2-2; 15 bases are a match to TRBD2. Looked up from germline, CDR1 is LNHDA and CDR2 is SQIVND (reference sequence). The CDR3 length is 18 residues. V shed 5 bases, J shed 3 bases, and the junction held 7 bases outside the gene matches. CDR3 sequence: CASSGARTSGRDTGELFF. CDR3 coding DNA: TGTGCCAGTAGTGGGGCCCGGACTAGCGGGAGGGACACCGGGGAGCTGTTTTTT.

This chain uses TRBV7-2 with TRBJ1-1, with D perhaps TRBD1 (6 bases). V was pared by 3 bases and J by 1 base, with 9 bases between. The CDR3 has 14 residues. In germline, CDR1 is SGHTA, CDR2 FQGNSA. The CDR3 here is CASSFDRTNTEAFF. The CDR3 nucleotides are TGTGCCAGCAGCTTTGACAGGACGAACACTGAAGCTTTCTTT.

The CDR3 coding sequence is TGCAGCGTAGGGACAGGGAACCAGCCCCAGCATTTT. It translates to CSVGTGNQPQHF. The V and J genes are TRBV29-1 and TRBJ1-5; TRBD1 matches 9 bases. This CDR3 is built from 12 residues. Looked up from germline, CDR1 is SQVTM and CDR2 is ANQGSEA. V was pared by 6 bases and J by 7 bases, with 4 bases of the junction left unmatched. The full variable domain, completed using reference TRBV29-1 and TRBJ1-5, is SAVISQKPSRDICQRGTSLTIQCQVDSQVTMMFWYRQQPGQSLTLIATANQGSEATYESGFVIDKFPISRPNLTFSTLTVSNMSPEDSSIYLCSVGTGNQPQHFGDGTRLSIL.

The chain is built from TRBV6-5 and TRBJ2-7, with 8 bases fitting TRBD2. Germline V gives CDR1 MNHEY, CDR2 SVGAGI. Unmatched junction bases numbered 2, after V lost 6 bases and J lost 7 bases. CDR3 length: 11 residues. CDR3 in amino acids: CASRRGGEQYF. The CDR3 region has the DNA TGTGCCAGCAGACGGGGGGGTGAGCAGTACTTC.

V gene TRBV6-5 combines with J gene TRBJ1-6; 8 bases are a match to TRBD1. Germline loops: CDR1 MNHEY, CDR2 SVGAGI. CDR3 length: 15 amino acids. V shed 4 bases, J shed 10 bases, and the junction held 9 bases outside the gene matches. For the CDR3, the DNA is TGTGCCAGCAGTTCCCAAGACAGGGGCGACTCACCCCTCCACTTT. Its translation is CASSSQDRGDSPLHF.

This chain uses TRBV15 with TRBJ1-2; TRBD1 matches 7 bases. Germline CDR1 reads LNHNV; CDR2 reads YYDKDF (reference sequence). The CDR3 covers 16 residues. Trimming took 5 bases from V and 3 from J; bases not matched to a gene: 12. The DNA for the CDR3 is TGTGCCACCAGCTCCAGAGACAGGGCTTATGACTATGGCTACACCTTC. As protein: CATSSRDRAYDYGYTF.

V gene TRBV7-3 combines with J gene TRBJ1-2; 8 nucleotides agree with TRBD1. CDR1 SGHTA and CDR2 FQGTGA come from the germline V gene. The junction had 4 bases not matched to a gene; V was cut back by 6 bases and J by 4 bases. CDR3 length equals 13 residues. The CDR3 region is CASSAGTGYGYTF. The DNA for the CDR3 is TGTGCCAGCAGTGCCGGGACAGGCTATGGCTACACCTTC.

The V gene is TRBV5-6, the J gene TRBJ1-2; no reliable D call. Trimming shortened V by 0 bases and J by 1 base, and 7 bases separated the two germline ends. Per germline, CDR1 SGHDT and CDR2 YYEEEE. This CDR3 spans 14 amino acids. DNA of the CDR3: TGTGCCAGCAGCTTGGTCGGGTATAACTATGGCTACACCTTC. Its protein product is CASSLVGYNYGYTF.

The V and J genes are TRBV29-1 and TRBJ1-1; D is undetermined. In germline, CDR1 is SQVTM, CDR2 ANQGSEA. The CDR3 sequence is 12 residues long. Trimming took off 7 bases at V and 3 bases at J, with 12 bases between the two ends. CDR3 sequence reads: CSALTPDTEAFF. CDR3 coding DNA: TGCAGCGCCCTAACCCCCGACACTGAAGCTTTCTTT.

The chain is built from TRBV15 and TRBJ1-4; D may be TRBD1 (5 bases). The CDR3 length is 16 residues. The germline V gene has CDR1 LNHNV and CDR2 YYDKDF (reference sequence). The V end lost 0 bases, the J end lost 2 bases, and 10 bases lay between the germline ends. The CDR3 bases are TGTGCCACCAGCAGAGACCCGGGGGTCACTAATGAAAAACTGTTTTTT. Amino acid sequence: CATSRDPGVTNEKLFF.

The chain is built from TRBV7-3 and TRBJ2-5; D is ambiguous. Germline lookup yields CDR1 SGHTA and CDR2 FQGTGA. This CDR3 contains 13 residues. Between the trimmed V and J ends, which lost 4 bases and 1 base, there was a span of 7 bases. CDR3 DNA sequence: TGTGCCAGCAGCTCAGGATTCCAAGAGACCCAGTACTTC. Protein sequence: CASSSGFQETQYF.

The chain combines TRBV7-3 with TRBJ2-3, with 10 bases lining up with TRBD1. CDR3 length equals 15 residues. Unmatched junction bases numbered 7, after V lost 5 bases and J lost 5 bases. Germline V CDR1 and CDR2: SGHTA, FQGTGA. The CDR3 region is CASSLTRTGGDTQYF. The CDR3 region has the DNA TGTGCCAGCAGCCTCACGAGGACAGGGGGAGATACGCAGTATTTT. Drawing the rest from reference TRBV7-3 and TRBJ2-3, the complete variable domain is GAGVSQTPSNKVTEKGKYVELRCDPISGHTALYWYRQSLGQGPEFLIYFQGTGAADDSGLPNDRFFAVRPEGSVSTLKIQRTERGDSAVYLCASSLTRTGGDTQYFGPGTRLTVL.